The following is a TCR beta chain sequence with its context. CDR1 and CDR2 from the germline V gene are SGHTS and YDEGEE. There are 14 residues in the CDR3. Trimming removed 2 bases at V and 4 bases at J, with 9 bases between. The data derive from a study of blood T cell repertoires in COVID-19. Assay: immunoSEQ multiplex PCR; the TCRdb copy retains only in-frame clones and omits some. This sample yields about 73,000 clones, of which 89% are seen a single time; around 10% belongs to the top ten. The chain uses TRBV5-8 and TRBJ2-2; TRBD2 might be the D (5 bases). The TCR comes from a man of 80 years or more with acute or convalescent COVID-19. The specimen was peripheral blood. CDR3 sequence: CASSFVRATGELFF. The DNA for the CDR3 is TGTGCCAGCAGCTTCGTGAGGGCCACCGGGGAGCTGTTTTTT.